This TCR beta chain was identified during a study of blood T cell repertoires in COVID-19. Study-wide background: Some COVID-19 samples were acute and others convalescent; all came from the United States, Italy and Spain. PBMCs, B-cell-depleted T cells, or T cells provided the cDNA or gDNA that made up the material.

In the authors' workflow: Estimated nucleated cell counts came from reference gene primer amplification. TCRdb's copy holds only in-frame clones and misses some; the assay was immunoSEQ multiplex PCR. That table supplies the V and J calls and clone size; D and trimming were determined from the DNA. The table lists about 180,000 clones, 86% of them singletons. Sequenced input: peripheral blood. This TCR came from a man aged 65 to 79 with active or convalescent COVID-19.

CDR3 bases: TGCGCCAGCAGCTTGGTGGCCGGGAATAGTGAGCAGTACTTC. Translated, it gives CASSLVAGNSEQYF. This chain connects TRBV5-1 to TRBJ2-7; maybe TRBD2 (5 bases). The CDR3 consists of 14 residues. The germline CDR1 and CDR2 sequences are SGHRS and YFSETQ. Trimming pared 0 bases from V and 7 bases from J, leaving 14 bases between.